These 18 T cell receptor beta chains originate from one sample sequenced in a study of Ad26.COV2.S vaccination and SARS-CoV-2 variants. Measured with immunoSEQ multiplex PCR; TCRdb has only the in-frame clones, and not every one. The sample yields about 350,000 clones, approximately 86% seen once. Regarding treatment: roughly 20 received Ad26.COV2.S at low or high dose, single or two shots; five or six received placebo; per-sample allocation not given. Collection of the samples took place on day 63 after the first injection of vaccine or placebo. The sequenced sample was peripheral blood, obtained in a trial of Ad26.COV2.S vaccine versus placebo. The receptors stem from a person aged 18-65 years who received the Ad26.COV2.S COVID-19 vaccine or a placebo.

This sequence joins TRBV11-1 and TRBJ2-7, with 7 bases fitting TRBD1. CDR3 size: 14 residues. Germline CDR1 reads SGHAT; CDR2 reads FQDESV (reference sequence). The V segment lost 2 bases and the J segment 5 bases; nucleotides outside the gene matches: 6. CDR3 loop: CASSLIDRDDEQYF. CDR3 coding DNA: TGTGCCAGCAGCTTAATAGACAGGGACGACGAGCAGTACTTC.

The chain carries TRBV5-6 and TRBJ2-7; D uncertain. CDR1 is SGHDT, CDR2 YYEEEE, per germline. This CDR3 region has 14 residues. V was shortened by 1 base and J by 3 bases, with 11 bases between the two germline ends. As DNA, the CDR3 is TGTGCCAGCAGCTTGCCCTCAGGCGACTACGAGCAGTACTTC. This gives the protein CASSLPSGDYEQYF.

The gene calls are TRBV28 and TRBJ2-7, with D perhaps being TRBD1 or TRBD2 (6 bases each). The CDR3 runs to 16 residues. Looked up from germline, CDR1 is MDHEN and CDR2 is SYDVKM. With 3 bases removed from V and 5 bases from J, the gap between germline ends came to 20 bases. The CDR3 DNA reads as TGTGCCAGCAGTTTGAACTGGGGGGCCGGTTTGAACGAGCAGTACTTC. Amino acid sequence: CASSLNWGAGLNEQYF.

This chain uses TRBV7-8 with TRBJ1-6; D is perhaps TRBD1 (5 bases). Germline CDR1 is SGHVS and CDR2 is FQNEAQ. The CDR3 length is 17 residues. The V gene lost 0 bases and the J gene lost 0 bases, with 9 bases spanning the gap. The CDR3 is CASSLAQGSSYNSPLHF. CDR3 sequence (DNA): TGTGCCAGCAGCTTAGCGCAGGGTAGCTCCTATAATTCACCCCTCCACTTT.

V gene TRBV12-3 or TRBV12-4 combines with J gene TRBJ1-1; possible D gene TRBD1, 5 bases. This CDR3 has 12 residues. Trimming removed 6 bases from V and 4 bases from J, with 9 bases in between. The CDR3 sequence is CASRGRITEAFF. The CDR3, as DNA: TGTGCCAGCAGGGGACGGATCACTGAAGCTTTCTTT.

This clone was seen only once. The chain links TRBV11-2 to TRBJ1-2; D unresolved. The germline gives CDR1 SGHAT, CDR2 FQNNGV. V lost 3 bases to trimming and J lost 7 bases, with 9 bases between them. This CDR3 comprises 12 residues. CDR3 region: CASSLIGFGYTF. The CDR3 DNA sequence: TGTGCCAGCAGCTTGATAGGCTTTGGCTACACCTTC. Drawing the rest from reference TRBV11-2 and TRBJ1-2, the complete variable domain is EAGVAQSPRYKIIEKRQSVAFWCNPISGHATLYWYQQILGQGPKLLIQFQNNGVVDDSQLPKDRFSAERLKGVDSTLKIQPAKLEDSAVYLCASSLIGFGYTFGSGTRLTVV.

CDR3 in amino acids: CASSQDPAGTTDTQYF. The CDR3 DNA sequence: TGTGCCAGCAGCCAAGATCCAGCGGGGACCACAGATACGCAGTATTTT. This rearrangement joins TRBV4-2 to TRBJ2-3, with TRBD2 identical over 7 bases. V lost 0 bases and J lost 2; bases outside the gene matches: 5. Germline V lookup: CDR1 LGHNA, CDR2 YNFKEQ. The CDR3 consists of 16 residues.

The rearrangement uses TRBV7-8 and TRBJ1-4; possibly TRBD1 for D (6 bases). CDR3 length: 15 amino acids. Trimming pared 0 bases from V and 7 bases from J, leaving 12 bases between. Germline CDR1 reads SGHVS; CDR2 reads FQNEAQ. CDR3 coding DNA: TGTGCCAGCAGCTTAGCGGGGGCTCAGGGTGAAAAACTGTTTTTT. Residues: CASSLAGAQGEKLFF.

This chain uses TRBV19 with TRBJ2-3; D tentatively fits TRBD1 or TRBD2 (5 bases each). V lost 9 bases, J lost 0 bases, and 16 bases lay in between. In germline, CDR1 is LNHDA, CDR2 SQIVND (reference sequence). CDR3 size: 15 residues. The CDR3 loop is CASNWDDYSTDTQYF. The CDR3 region has the DNA TGTGCCAGCAACTGGGACGATTATAGCACAGATACGCAGTATTTT.

This chain connects TRBV30 to TRBJ2-1, with TRBD2 matching 8 bases. This CDR3 region has 13 residues. Losses at the gene ends were 3 bases for V and 6 bases for J; bases not matched to a gene: 4. Germline V gene lookup returns CDR1 GTSNPN and CDR2 SVGIG (reference sequence). CDR3 sequence: CAWSDTSGNEQFF. Here the CDR3 DNA reads TGTGCCTGGAGCGATACTAGCGGCAATGAGCAGTTCTTC. Supplemented by reference TRBV30 and TRBJ2-1, the full variable domain reads SQTIHQWPATLVQPVGSPLSLECTVEGTSNPNLYWYRQAAGRGLQLLFYSVGIGQISSEVPQNLSASRPQDRQFILSSKKLLLSDSGFYLCAWSDTSGNEQFFGPGTRLTVL.

The V gene is TRBV12-3 or TRBV12-4, the J gene TRBJ2-1, with 7 positions matching TRBD2. CDR3 length equals 13 residues. The V segment lost 3 bases and the J segment 7 bases; nucleotides outside the gene matches: 3. DNA of the CDR3: TGTGCCAGCAGTTTTGGGGGGGGGAATGAGCAGTTCTTC. It encodes CASSFGGGNEQFF.

The chain uses TRBV5-6 and TRBJ2-6; TRBD2 agrees at 11 bases. J was trimmed by 2 bases and V by 4 bases; bases with no gene match: 8. This CDR3 is built from 18 residues. Germline V gene data show CDR1 as SGHDT and CDR2 as YYEEEE. CDR3 DNA sequence: TGTGCCAGCAGCCAACCGGGACTAGCGGAAGCTGGGGCCAACGTCCTGACTTTC. Its protein product is CASSQPGLAEAGANVLTF. Looking up the rest from reference TRBV5-6 and TRBJ2-6 gives the full variable domain: DAGVTQSPTHLIKTRGQQVTLRCSPKSGHDTVSWYQQALGQGPQFIFQYYEEEERQRGNFPDRFSGHQFPNYSSELNVNALLLGDSALYLCASSQPGLAEAGANVLTFGAGSRLTVL.

This sequence joins TRBV6-2 or TRBV6-3 and TRBJ1-5; TRBD1 is a possible D gene (6 bases). Germline values: CDR1 MNHEY, CDR2 SVGEGT. Trimming left V 4 bases short and J 1 base short, with 14 bases between. This CDR3 region has 16 residues. In nucleotides, the CDR3 is TGTGCCAGCAGTTCCCGCAGGGGATCGAGCAATCAGCCCCAGCATTTT. It specifies CASSSRRGSSNQPQHF.

This clone turned up a few times. The CDR3 sequence: CAWKQGNAAFF. The CDR3 nucleotides read TGTGCCTGGAAACAGGGTAATGCGGCTTTCTTT. V gene TRBV30 combines with J gene TRBJ1-1; a possible D gene is TRBD1 (6 bases). Germline CDR1 and CDR2: GTSNPN and SVGIG (reference sequence). V lost 4 bases to trimming and J lost 11 bases, with 14 bases between them. CDR3 length: 11 residues.

The chain recombines TRBV28 with TRBJ1-2; D not resolved. The germline V gene has CDR1 MDHEN and CDR2 SYDVKM. The CDR3 contains 12 residues. V dropped 7 bases and J dropped 0 bases, with 6 bases sitting between them. The CDR3: CASIGANYGYTF. Written as DNA, the CDR3 is TGTGCCAGCATTGGAGCTAACTATGGCTACACCTTC.

The rearrangement joins TRBV7-2 to TRBJ1-5; D perhaps matches TRBD1 (6 bases). Trimming removed 1 base at V and 3 bases at J, with 10 bases between. The germline V gene has CDR1 SGHTA and CDR2 FQGNSA. CDR3 size: 15 residues. The CDR3 loop is CASSLVEGHNQPQHF. CDR3 nucleotide sequence: TGTGCCAGCAGCTTAGTCGAGGGACACAATCAGCCCCAGCATTTT.

V and J are TRBV9 and TRBJ2-7; D gene uncertain. This CDR3 is 12 amino acids long. Looked up from germline, CDR1 is SGDLS and CDR2 is YYNGEE. V was cut by 3 bases and J by 2 bases, with 6 bases left in between. In DNA form, the CDR3 reads TGTGCCAGCAGCGGCAGCGCCTACGAGCAGTACTTC. It translates to CASSGSAYEQYF. The variable domain in full, completed from reference TRBV9 and TRBJ2-7, reads DSGVTQTPKHLITATGQRVTLRCSPRSGDLSVYWYQQSLDQGLQFLIQYYNGEERAKGNILERFSAQQFPDLHSELNLSSLELGDSALYFCASSGSAYEQYFGPGTRLTVT.

The chain carries TRBV7-9 and TRBJ1-4, with no clear D. Germline CDR1 is SEHNR and CDR2 is FQNEAQ (reference sequence). V lost 11 bases and J lost 0, with 16 bases in between. The CDR3 has 15 residues. This chain's CDR3 is CAGVPMDTTNEKLFF. CDR3 sequence (DNA): TGTGCCGGAGTACCCATGGATACAACTAATGAAAAACTGTTTTTT.